Below, 18 T cell receptor beta chains from the same sample are listed, as sequenced in a study of radiation and T cells in renal cell carcinoma. Regarding time point: blood 2 weeks post-SBRT. The treatment denotes: 15 Gy SBRT to primary tumor, nephrectomy 4 weeks later. The method was immunoSEQ multiplex PCR; TCRdb's version includes in-frame clones alone and lacks a portion of them. The table shows some 130,000 clones, with approximately 90% occurring only once. The starting material was blood, obtained from a patient whose treatment included radiotherapy and nephrectomy. These receptors all come from a woman in her 70s with renal cell carcinoma.

The CDR3 is CASTSGGQGYQETQYF. The CDR3 nucleotides read TGTGCCAGCACTTCGGGAGGACAGGGATACCAAGAGACCCAGTACTTC. The chain recombines TRBV2 with TRBJ2-5, with D possibly being TRBD1 (8 bases). Germline V CDR1 and CDR2: SNHLY, FYNNEI. The CDR3 is 16 residues long. The ends were cut back, 7 bases at V and 0 bases at J, with 18 bases in the middle.

Here the CDR3 reads CAISGTSGGETQYF. In nucleotides, the CDR3 is TGTGCCATCAGTGGGACTTCAGGGGGAGAGACCCAGTACTTC. This rearrangement joins TRBV10-3 to TRBJ2-5, with TRBD1 identical over 7 bases. V lost 4 bases, J lost 4 bases, and 6 bases stayed unmatched. This CDR3 region has 14 residues. The germline V gene encodes CDR1 ENHRY and CDR2 SYGVKD.

J is TRBJ1-5 and V is TRBV5-5, with D perhaps matching TRBD1 (6 bases). CDR3 length: 16 residues. Germline V gene lookup returns CDR1 SGHKS and CDR2 YYEKEE (reference sequence). Trimming stripped 0 bases from V and 10 bases from J, with 20 bases between. CDR3 in amino acids: CASSLDPHRDNRPQHF. The CDR3 DNA follows: TGTGCCAGCAGCTTGGACCCCCACAGGGACAATAGACCCCAGCATTTT.

The V and J genes are TRBV7-2 and TRBJ2-3; 11 bases match TRBD2. The CDR3 has 18 amino acids. Per the germline V gene, CDR1 is SGHTA and CDR2 is FQGNSA. After removal of 5 bases from V and 0 bases from J, the junction contained 10 bases not matched to a gene. Written as DNA, the CDR3 is TGTGCCAGCAGCCTACTAGCGGGGGACCCAACTAGCACAGATACGCAGTATTTT. Translating it yields CASSLLAGDPTSTDTQYF.

The gene calls are TRBV6-1 and TRBJ1-6; 12 nucleotides agree with TRBD1. Germline CDR1 is MNHNS and CDR2 is SASEGT. The V gene end was trimmed by 6 bases and the J gene end by 9 bases; junction bases not matched to a gene: 3. The CDR3 extends over 14 amino acids. CDR3 in amino acids: CASRRGQGASPLHF. CDR3 bases: TGTGCCAGCAGAAGGGGACAGGGGGCTTCACCCCTCCACTTT.

The chain combines TRBV6-1 with TRBJ2-5; D gene uncertain. Germline V CDR1 and CDR2: MNHNS, SASEGT. The CDR3 runs 14 residues. The V end was cut by 2 bases, the J end by 5 bases, with 12 bases between. The CDR3 reads CASSEYKFGETQYF. The CDR3 nucleotides are TGTGCCAGCAGTGAATACAAGTTTGGGGAGACCCAGTACTTC.

The rearrangement uses TRBV30 and TRBJ2-1; perhaps D is TRBD1 or TRBD2 (5 bases each). Trimming shortened V by 0 bases and J by 9 bases, and 9 bases separated the two germline ends. The CDR3 runs to 12 residues. Germline V gives CDR1 GTSNPN, CDR2 SVGIG (reference sequence). CDR3 DNA sequence: TGTGCCTGGAGTGTTGGGGGTCGTGAGCAGTTCTTC. As protein: CAWSVGGREQFF.

V and J are TRBV9 and TRBJ2-3, with 9 positions matching TRBD1. The germline CDR1 and CDR2 sequences are SGDLS and YYNGEE. This CDR3 has 15 amino acids. With 3 bases clipped from V and 4 bases from J, the junction kept 6 bases outside the gene matches. The CDR3 loop is CASSDRQGVADTQYF. The DNA for the CDR3 is TGTGCCAGCAGCGACCGACAGGGGGTGGCAGATACGCAGTATTTT.

With respect to this clone: The junction does not match germline at one end; this may be a read error. The CDR3 bases are TGTGCCAGCATCTTGGGGGTGGCAGGTTCAGCCCTCCACTTT. Its translation is CASILGVAGSALHF. J is TRBJ1-6 and V is TRBV28; D is perhaps TRBD1 (5 bases). Germline V lookup: CDR1 MDHEN, CDR2 SYDVKM. This CDR3 region has 14 residues.

The chain has TRBV19 and TRBJ2-5; tentatively, D is TRBD1 (6 bases). The CDR3 consists of 14 residues. Germline V gene data show CDR1 as LNHDA and CDR2 as SQIVND (reference sequence). V shed 4 bases and J shed 2 bases, with 11 bases lying between them. The CDR3 is CASSTRTEQETQYF. The CDR3 nucleotides read TGTGCCAGTAGTACCCGGACAGAACAAGAGACCCAGTACTTC.

The gene calls are TRBV5-6 and TRBJ2-5, with D unclear. The CDR3 sequence is 13 residues long. CDR1 SGHDT and CDR2 YYEEEE come from the germline V gene. V dropped 1 base and J dropped 3 bases, with 7 bases sitting between them. For the CDR3, the DNA is TGTGCCAGCAGCTTGCTCCGCGAAGAGACCCAGTACTTC. It is translated as CASSLLREETQYF.

The sample holds one count of this clone. The rearrangement uses TRBV2 and TRBJ1-3, with unresolved D. This CDR3 is 15 amino acids long. In germline, CDR1 is SNHLY, CDR2 FYNNEI. Trimming cost V 4 bases and J 4 bases, with 14 bases left between them. CDR3 DNA: TGTGCCAGCAGTGGTAACTTCCCGCTCGGAAACACCATATATTTT. The encoded protein is CASSGNFPLGNTIYF.

This sequence joins TRBV11-3 and TRBJ1-6; D remains ambiguous. Trimming removed 8 bases from V and 7 bases from J, with 12 bases in between. Germline-derived CDR1 and CDR2 are SGHNT and YENEEA. The CDR3 sequence is 13 residues long. As DNA, the CDR3 is TGTGCCAGCTCCACCTCCCGGAATTCACCCCTCCACTTT. Amino acids: CASSTSRNSPLHF. Full variable domain (rest looked up from reference TRBV11-3 and TRBJ1-6): EAGVVQSPRYKIIEKKQPVAFWCNPISGHNTLYWYLQNLGQGPELLIRYENEEAVDDSQLPKDRFSAERLKGVDSTLKIQPAELGDSAVYLCASSTSRNSPLHFGNGTRLTVT.

The CDR3 sequence: CASSVGGSTYGYTF. The CDR3 nucleotides are TGCGCCAGCAGTGTCGGAGGCTCAACCTATGGCTACACCTTC. The chain employs TRBV10-2 and TRBJ1-2; no clear D. The CDR3 has 14 amino acids. Between the trimmed V and J ends, which lost 4 bases and 4 bases, there was a span of 13 bases. Looked up from germline, CDR1 is WSHSY and CDR2 is SAAADI.

The rearrangement joins TRBV19 to TRBJ2-1; the match to TRBD2 covers 11 bases. The CDR3 totals 15 residues. Losses at the gene ends were 3 bases for V and 8 bases for J; bases not matched to a gene: 6. Germline loops: CDR1 LNHDA, CDR2 SQIVND (reference sequence). The CDR3: CASSILAGGIYEQFF. CDR3 DNA: TGTGCCAGTAGTATCCTAGCGGGGGGTATCTATGAGCAGTTCTTC.

This rearrangement joins TRBV28 to TRBJ1-1; D unresolved. The CDR3 covers 16 residues. Germline lookup yields CDR1 MDHEN and CDR2 SYDVKM. V lost 2 bases to trimming and J lost 2 bases, with 15 bases between them. CDR3 protein: CASSLIGNPGNTEAFF. The CDR3 bases are TGTGCCAGCAGTTTAATTGGGAACCCGGGAAACACTGAAGCTTTCTTT.

The table lists this clone with a count of one. The J gene is TRBJ2-5, the V gene TRBV9; TRBD2 is a possible D gene (6 bases). This CDR3 has 15 amino acids. Germline V gene sequence: CDR1 SGDLS, CDR2 YYNGEE. V was shortened by 4 bases and J by 3 bases, with 16 bases between the two germline ends. The CDR3 region is CASSLYSGPKETQYF. In DNA, the CDR3 is TGTGCCAGCAGCTTATATAGCGGACCGAAAGAGACCCAGTACTTC. Together with reference TRBV9 and TRBJ2-5, the CDR3 gives the full variable domain: DSGVTQTPKHLITATGQRVTLRCSPRSGDLSVYWYQQSLDQGLQFLIQYYNGEERAKGNILERFSAQQFPDLHSELNLSSLELGDSALYFCASSLYSGPKETQYFGPGTRLLVL.

The chain uses TRBV14 and TRBJ1-1; D ambiguous. Trimming pared 0 bases from V and 7 bases from J, leaving 18 bases between. This CDR3 is 16 amino acids long. Germline CDR1 is SGHDN and CDR2 is FVKESK. The DNA for the CDR3 is TGTGCCAGCAGCCAAGAGGATAAACCGGGTTGGGGTGAAGCTTTCTTT. It is translated as CASSQEDKPGWGEAFF.